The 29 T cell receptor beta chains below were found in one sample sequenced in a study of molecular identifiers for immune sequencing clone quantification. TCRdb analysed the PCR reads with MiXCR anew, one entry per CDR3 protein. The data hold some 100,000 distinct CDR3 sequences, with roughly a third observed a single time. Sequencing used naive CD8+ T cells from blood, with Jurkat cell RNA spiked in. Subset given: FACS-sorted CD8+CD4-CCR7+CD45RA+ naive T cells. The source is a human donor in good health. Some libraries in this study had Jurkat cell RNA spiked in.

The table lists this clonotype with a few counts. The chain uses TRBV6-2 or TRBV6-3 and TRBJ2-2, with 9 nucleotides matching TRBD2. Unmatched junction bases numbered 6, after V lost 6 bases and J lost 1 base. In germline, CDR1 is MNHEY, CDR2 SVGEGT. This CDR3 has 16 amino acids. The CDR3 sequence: CASSFSGSLNTGELFF. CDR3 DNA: TGTGCCAGCAGCTTTAGCGGGAGCCTGAACACCGGGGAGCTGTTTTTT.

CDR3 coding DNA: TGTGCCAGCAGTTCCTCGACAGGGGGCGGGGAGACCCAGTACTTC. Encoded protein: CASSSSTGGGETQYF. The chain couples TRBV6-5 to TRBJ2-5, with 10 bases aligning to TRBD1. In germline, CDR1 is MNHEY, CDR2 SVGAGI. The CDR3 loop spans 15 amino acids. J gave up 5 bases and V 4 bases, and 7 bases lay outside the gene matches.

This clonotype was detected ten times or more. CDR3 DNA: TGTGCCAGCACCCACCCCGGGATCCAAGAGACCCAGTACTTC. Translation: CASTHPGIQETQYF. This chain links TRBV5-5 with TRBJ2-5, with D possibly being TRBD2 (5 bases). This CDR3 is 14 amino acids long. Between the trimmed V and J ends, which lost 6 bases and 1 base, there was a span of 13 bases. Germline V gene data show CDR1 as SGHKS and CDR2 as YYEKEE (reference sequence). The entire variable domain, with the rest obtained from reference TRBV5-5 and TRBJ2-5, is as follows: DAGVTQSPTHLIKTRGQQVTLRCSPISGHKSVSWYQQVLGQGPQFIFQYYEKEERGRGNFPDRFSARQFPNYSSELNVNALLLGDSALYLCASTHPGIQETQYFGPGTRLLVL.

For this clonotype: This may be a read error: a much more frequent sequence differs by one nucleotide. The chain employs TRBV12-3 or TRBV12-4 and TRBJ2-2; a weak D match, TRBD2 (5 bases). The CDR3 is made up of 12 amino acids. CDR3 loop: CASSIWTGEQFF. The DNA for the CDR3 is TGTGCCAGCAGTATCTGGACCGGGGAGCAGTTTTTT.

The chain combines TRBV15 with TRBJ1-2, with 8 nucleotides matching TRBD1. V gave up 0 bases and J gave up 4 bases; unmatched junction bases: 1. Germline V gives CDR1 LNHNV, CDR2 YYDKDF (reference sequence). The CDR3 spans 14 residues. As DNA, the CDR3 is TGTGCCACCAGCAGAGATACAGGGGGCTATGGCTACACCTTC. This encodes CATSRDTGGYGYTF.

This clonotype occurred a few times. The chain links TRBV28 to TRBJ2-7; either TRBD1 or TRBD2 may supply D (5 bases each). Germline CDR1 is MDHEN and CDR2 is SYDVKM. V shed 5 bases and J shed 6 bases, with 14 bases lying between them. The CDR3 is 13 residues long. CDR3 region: CASSRGFGGEQYF. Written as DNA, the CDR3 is TGTGCCAGCAGTCGCGGATTTGGGGGCGAGCAGTACTTC.

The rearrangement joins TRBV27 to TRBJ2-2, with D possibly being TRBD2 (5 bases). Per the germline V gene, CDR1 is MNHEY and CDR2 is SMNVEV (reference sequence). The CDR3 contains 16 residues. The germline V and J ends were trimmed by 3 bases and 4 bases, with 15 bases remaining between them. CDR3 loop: CASSFLAGILTGELFF. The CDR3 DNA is TGTGCCAGCAGTTTCCTGGCGGGCATACTCACCGGGGAGCTGTTTTTT.

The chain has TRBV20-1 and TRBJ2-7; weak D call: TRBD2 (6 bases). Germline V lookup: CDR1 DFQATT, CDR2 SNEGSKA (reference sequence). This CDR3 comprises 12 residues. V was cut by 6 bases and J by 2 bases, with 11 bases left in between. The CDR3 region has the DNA TGCAGTGCACGAGGACTACCCTACGAGCAGTACTTC. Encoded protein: CSARGLPYEQYF.

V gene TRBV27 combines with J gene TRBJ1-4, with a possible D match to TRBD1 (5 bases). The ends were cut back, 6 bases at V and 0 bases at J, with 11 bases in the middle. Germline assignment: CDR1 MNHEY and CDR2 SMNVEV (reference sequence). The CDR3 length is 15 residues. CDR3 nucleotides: TGTGCCAGCAGCCAGCAGACAGCAACTAATGAAAAACTGTTTTTT. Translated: CASSQQTATNEKLFF.

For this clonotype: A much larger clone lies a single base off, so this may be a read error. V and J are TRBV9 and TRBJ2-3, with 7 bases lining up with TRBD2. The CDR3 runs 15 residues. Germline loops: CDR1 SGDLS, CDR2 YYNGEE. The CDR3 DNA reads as TGTGCCAGCAGCGTAGCAGCGGGGATCACAGGTACGCAGTATTTT. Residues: CASSVAAGITGTQYF.

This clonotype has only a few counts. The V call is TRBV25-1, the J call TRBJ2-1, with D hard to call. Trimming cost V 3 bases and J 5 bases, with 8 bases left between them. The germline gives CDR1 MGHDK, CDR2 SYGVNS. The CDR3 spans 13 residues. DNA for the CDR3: TGTGCCAGCAGTGAGTACCGGGACAATGAGCAGTTCTTC. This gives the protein CASSEYRDNEQFF.

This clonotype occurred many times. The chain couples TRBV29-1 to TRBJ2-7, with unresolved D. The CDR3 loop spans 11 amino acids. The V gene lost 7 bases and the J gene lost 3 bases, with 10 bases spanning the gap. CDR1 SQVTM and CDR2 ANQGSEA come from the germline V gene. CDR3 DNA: TGCAGCGGCGTAGAGGACTACGAGCAGTACTTC. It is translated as CSGVEDYEQYF.

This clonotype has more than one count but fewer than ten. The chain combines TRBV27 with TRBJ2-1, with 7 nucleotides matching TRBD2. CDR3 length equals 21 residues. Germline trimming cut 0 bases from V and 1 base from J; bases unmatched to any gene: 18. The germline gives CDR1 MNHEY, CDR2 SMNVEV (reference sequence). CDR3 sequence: CASSLSGPRNKRDFSYNEQFF. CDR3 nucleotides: TGTGCCAGCAGTTTATCTGGCCCCCGGAATAAGCGGGACTTTTCCTACAATGAGCAGTTCTTC.

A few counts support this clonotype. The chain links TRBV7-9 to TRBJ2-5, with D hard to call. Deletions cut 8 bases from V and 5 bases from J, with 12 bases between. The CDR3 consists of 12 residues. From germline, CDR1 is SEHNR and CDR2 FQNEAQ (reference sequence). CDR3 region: CASAARVETQYF. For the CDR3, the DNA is TGTGCCAGCGCCGCTAGAGTTGAGACCCAGTACTTC.

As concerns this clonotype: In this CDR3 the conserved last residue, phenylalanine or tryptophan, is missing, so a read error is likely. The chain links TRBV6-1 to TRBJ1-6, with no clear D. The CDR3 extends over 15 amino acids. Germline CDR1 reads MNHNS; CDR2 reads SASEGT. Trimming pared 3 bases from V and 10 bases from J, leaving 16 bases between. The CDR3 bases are TGTGCCAGCAGTGACTGGTACCATGGCACCTCACCCCTCCACTAT. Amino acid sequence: CASSDWYHGTSPLHY.

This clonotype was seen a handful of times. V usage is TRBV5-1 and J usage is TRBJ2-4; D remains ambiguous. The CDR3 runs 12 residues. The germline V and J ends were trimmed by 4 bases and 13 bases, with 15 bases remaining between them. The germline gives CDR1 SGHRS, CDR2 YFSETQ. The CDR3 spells CASSPSGHPQYF. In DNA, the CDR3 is TGCGCCAGCAGCCCGTCGGGCCACCCACAGTACTTC.

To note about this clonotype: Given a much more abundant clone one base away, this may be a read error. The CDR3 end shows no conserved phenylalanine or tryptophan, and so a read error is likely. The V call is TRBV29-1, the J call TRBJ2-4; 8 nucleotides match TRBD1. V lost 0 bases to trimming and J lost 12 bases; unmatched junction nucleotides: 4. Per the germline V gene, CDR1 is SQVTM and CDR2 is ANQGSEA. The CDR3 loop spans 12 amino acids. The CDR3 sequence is CSVEDRGRGQYI. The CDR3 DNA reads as TGCAGCGTTGAAGACAGGGGGCGCGGTCAGTACATC.

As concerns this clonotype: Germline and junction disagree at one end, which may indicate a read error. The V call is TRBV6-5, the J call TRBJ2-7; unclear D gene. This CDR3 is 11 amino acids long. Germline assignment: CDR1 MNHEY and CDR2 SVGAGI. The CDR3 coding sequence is TGTGCCAGCAGTTACGGATACGTGCAGTACTTC. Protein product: CASSYGYVQYF.

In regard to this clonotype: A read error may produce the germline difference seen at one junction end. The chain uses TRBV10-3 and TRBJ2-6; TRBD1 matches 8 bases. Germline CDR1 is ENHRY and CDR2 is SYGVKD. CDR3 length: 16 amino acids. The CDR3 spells CAEMKDRDSGANVLAF. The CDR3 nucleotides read TGTGCCGAGATGAAGGACAGGGACTCTGGGGCCAACGTCCTGGCTTTC.

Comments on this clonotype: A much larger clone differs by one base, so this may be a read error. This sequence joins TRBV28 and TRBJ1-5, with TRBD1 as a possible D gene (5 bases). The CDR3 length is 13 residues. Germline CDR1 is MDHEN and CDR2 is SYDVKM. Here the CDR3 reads CALGAYRNQPQHF. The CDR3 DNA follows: TGTGCTTTAGGGGCTTATCGCAATCAGCCCCAGCATTTT.

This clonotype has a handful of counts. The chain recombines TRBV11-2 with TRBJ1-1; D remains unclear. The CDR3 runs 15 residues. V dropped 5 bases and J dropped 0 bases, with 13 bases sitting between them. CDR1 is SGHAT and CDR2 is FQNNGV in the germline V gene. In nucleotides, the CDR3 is TGTGCCAGCAGCCAGGTTCGTTTAGTGAACACTGAAGCTTTCTTT. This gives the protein CASSQVRLVNTEAFF.

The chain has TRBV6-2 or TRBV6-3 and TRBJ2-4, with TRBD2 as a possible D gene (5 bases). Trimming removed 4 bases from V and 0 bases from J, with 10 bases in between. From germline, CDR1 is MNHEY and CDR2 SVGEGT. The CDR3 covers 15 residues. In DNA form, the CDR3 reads TGTGCCAGCAGTTTGGAGGAACTAGCCAAAAACATTCAGTACTTC. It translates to CASSLEELAKNIQYF.

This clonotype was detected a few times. CDR3 residues: CASSLAWTTDYEQYF. The CDR3 DNA sequence: TGTGCCAGCAGCTTAGCCTGGACAACCGACTACGAGCAGTACTTC. The chain has TRBV11-2 and TRBJ2-7; D perhaps matches TRBD1 (5 bases). Between the trimmed V and J ends, which lost 1 base and 3 bases, there was a span of 13 bases. CDR1 is SGHAT, CDR2 FQNNGV, per germline. There are 15 residues in the CDR3.

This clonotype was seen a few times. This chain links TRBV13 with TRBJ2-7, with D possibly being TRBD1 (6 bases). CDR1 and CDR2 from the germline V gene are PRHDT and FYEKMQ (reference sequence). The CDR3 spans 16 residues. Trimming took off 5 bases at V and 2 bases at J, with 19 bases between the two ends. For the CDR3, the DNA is TGTGCCAGCAGCAGAACCCGAGGGGGAGCGACCTACGAGCAGTACTTC. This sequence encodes CASSRTRGGATYEQYF.

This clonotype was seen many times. The CDR3 bases are TGTGCCAGCAGTTTTGTAGGGGACCCCGACTATGGCTACACCTTC. This gives the protein CASSFVGDPDYGYTF. The rearrangement links TRBV28 to TRBJ1-2; possible D gene TRBD1, 5 bases. Deletions cut 3 bases from V and 3 bases from J, with 14 bases between. The germline V gene encodes CDR1 MDHEN and CDR2 SYDVKM. This CDR3 is built from 15 residues.

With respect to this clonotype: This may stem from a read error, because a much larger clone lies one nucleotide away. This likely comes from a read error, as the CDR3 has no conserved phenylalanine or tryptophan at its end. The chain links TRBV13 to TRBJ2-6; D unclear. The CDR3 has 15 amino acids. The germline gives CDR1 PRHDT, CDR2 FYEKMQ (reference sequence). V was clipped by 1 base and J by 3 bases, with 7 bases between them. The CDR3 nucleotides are TGTGCCAGCAGCTTAGAAGGGATTGGGGCCAACGTCCTGACTCTC. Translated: CASSLEGIGANVLTL.

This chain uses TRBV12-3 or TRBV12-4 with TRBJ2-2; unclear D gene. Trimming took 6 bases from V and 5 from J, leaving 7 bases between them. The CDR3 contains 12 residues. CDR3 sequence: CASRVPTGELFF. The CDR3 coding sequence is TGTGCCAGCAGGGTTCCTACCGGGGAGCTGTTTTTT.

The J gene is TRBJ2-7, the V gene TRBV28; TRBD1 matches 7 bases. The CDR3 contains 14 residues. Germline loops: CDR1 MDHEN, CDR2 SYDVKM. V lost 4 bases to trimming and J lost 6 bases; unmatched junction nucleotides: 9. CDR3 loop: CASSSQDRPLEQYF. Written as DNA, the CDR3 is TGTGCCAGCAGTTCGCAGGACAGGCCCCTCGAGCAGTACTTC.

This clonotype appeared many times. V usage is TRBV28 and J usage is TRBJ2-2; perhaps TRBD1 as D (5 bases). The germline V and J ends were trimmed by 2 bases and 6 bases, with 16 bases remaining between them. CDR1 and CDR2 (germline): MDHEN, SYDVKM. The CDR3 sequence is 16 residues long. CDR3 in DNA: TGTGCCAGCAGTTTACAGGGTCGGAATGGAGCCGGGGAGCTGTTTTTT. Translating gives CASSLQGRNGAGELFF.